The 5 T cell receptor beta chains given below trace back to one sample, sequenced in a study of shared clonotypes between healthy human individuals. Generated by immunoSEQ multiplex PCR, the TCRdb table keeps only in-frame clones and is missing some. The data show about 2.3 million clones, about 92% seen once. Sequences were obtained from naive CD4+ T cells from PBMCs. Subset: CD45RA+ positively selected. Receptors were obtained from a man between 18 and 29 years old in good health. Some clones in this sample may be carry-over from other donors' samples.

In regard to this clone: This same CDR3 is encoded by further DNA sequences in the sample. The J gene is TRBJ2-3, the V gene TRBV5-1, with a possible D match to TRBD2 (6 bases). The V and J ends lost 4 bases and 0 bases respectively, with 9 bases between them. This CDR3 has 14 residues. Germline assignment: CDR1 SGHRS and CDR2 YFSETQ. The CDR3 nucleotides are TGCGCCAGCAGCCTCAGCGGGAGCACAGATACGCAGTATTTT. Residues: CASSLSGSTDTQYF.

The chain recombines TRBV5-1 with TRBJ2-5; 9 positions match TRBD2. The CDR3 is 15 residues long. The germline V gene has CDR1 SGHRS and CDR2 YFSETQ. J gave up 3 bases and V 0 bases, and 3 bases lay outside the gene matches. This chain's CDR3 is CASSLGPSGKETQYF. Written as DNA, the CDR3 is TGCGCCAGCAGCTTGGGGCCTAGCGGGAAAGAGACCCAGTACTTC.

This chain joins TRBV12-5 and TRBJ2-2; tentative D call: TRBD2 (5 bases). This CDR3 region has 16 residues. Trimming pared 6 bases from V and 3 bases from J, leaving 17 bases between. Germline assignment: CDR1 LGHNT and CDR2 FRNRAP. CDR3 sequence: CASGGLAAAHTGELFF. The CDR3 DNA is TGTGCTAGTGGCGGACTGGCGGCTGCGCACACCGGGGAGCTGTTTTTT.

J is TRBJ1-1 and V is TRBV6-5; possibly TRBD1 for D (5 bases). V was clipped by 6 bases and J by 1 base, with 12 bases between them. CDR3 size: 14 residues. Germline CDR1 MNHEY, CDR2 SVGAGI. CDR3 nucleotide sequence: TGTGCCAGCAGACTCAACAGGAAGAACACTGAAGCTTTCTTT. This translates into CASRLNRKNTEAFF.

The gene calls are TRBV19 and TRBJ2-3; 10 nucleotides align to TRBD1. CDR3 length: 14 amino acids. CDR1 and CDR2 from the germline V gene are LNHDA and SQIVND (reference sequence). The J segment lost 3 bases and the V segment lost 6 bases, leaving 3 bases of the junction unmatched. DNA for the CDR3: TGTGCCAGTAGAGGGACAGGGGAGACAGATACGCAGTATTTT. Its translation: CASRGTGETDTQYF.